The 13 T cell receptor beta chains presented below share a single source sample, sequenced in a study of T-cell reconstitution after alpha-beta-depleted transplantation in children. Preparing the TCRbeta library involved the use of unique molecular identifiers. TCRdb recomputed calls from the PCR reads with MiXCR, one row per CDR3 protein. The sample holds a few hundred thousand distinct CDR3 sequences; around a tenth are singletons and the top ten take 2% to 2.5%. Material: PBMCs from the stem cell graft donor, obtained from the stem cell graft. These receptor sequences come from a human donor who donated a stem cell graft to a child with acute lymphoblastic leukemia.

The V and J genes are TRBV7-2 and TRBJ2-7, with TRBD1 matching 9 bases. The V and J ends lost 0 bases and 4 bases, in that order; junction bases with no gene match: 1. CDR1 and CDR2 from the germline V gene are SGHTA and FQGNSA. The CDR3 is made up of 14 amino acids. CDR3 nucleotide sequence: TGTGCCAGCAGCTTAGCGGGACAGGGATACGAGCAGTACTTC. Amino acids: CASSLAGQGYEQYF.

This clonotype occurred many times. The chain links TRBV7-9 to TRBJ2-3, with 11 bases fitting TRBD2. The CDR3 spans 16 residues. Germline loops: CDR1 SEHNR, CDR2 FQNEAQ (reference sequence). The ends lost 5 bases at V and 3 bases at J; junction bases unmatched: 7. The CDR3 loop is CASSLPGLAATDTQYF. As DNA, the CDR3 is TGTGCCAGCAGCCTTCCGGGACTAGCGGCGACAGATACGCAGTATTTT.

This chain connects TRBV12-3 or TRBV12-4 to TRBJ2-5, with D possibly matching TRBD2 (6 bases). V lost 6 bases to trimming and J lost 5 bases, with 13 bases between them. There are 13 residues in the CDR3. The CDR3 sequence is CASRGTGEETQYF. For the CDR3, the DNA is TGTGCCAGCAGGGGGACGGGGGAGGAGACCCAGTACTTC.

The chain links TRBV12-3 or TRBV12-4 to TRBJ1-1; no clear D. This CDR3 spans 13 amino acids. V lost 5 bases and J lost 3, with 10 bases in between. DNA of the CDR3: TGTGCCAGCAGTATTTTTCGGGACACTGAAGCTTTCTTT. Translating gives CASSIFRDTEAFF.

The chain has TRBV20-1 and TRBJ2-5; tentatively, D is TRBD1 or TRBD2 (5 bases each). This CDR3 contains 13 residues. Germline V gene data show CDR1 as DFQATT and CDR2 as SNEGSKA (reference sequence). With 3 bases removed from V and 7 bases from J, the gap between germline ends came to 15 bases. The CDR3 loop reads CSASTGPLGTQYF. The CDR3 DNA sequence: TGCAGTGCTAGTACGGGACCGCTGGGGACCCAGTACTTC.

The chain has TRBV28 and TRBJ2-7, with TRBD2 matching 13 bases. Germline-derived CDR1 and CDR2 are MDHEN and SYDVKM. The CDR3 has 15 residues. V lost 5 bases to trimming and J lost 7 bases; unmatched junction nucleotides: 8. In DNA form, the CDR3 reads TGTGCCAGCAGTACGACAAGGACTAGCGGGAGTGAGCAGTACTTC. Translated: CASSTTRTSGSEQYF. Combining the CDR3 with reference TRBV28 and TRBJ2-7 gives the whole variable domain DVKVTQSSRYLVKRTGEKVFLECVQDMDHENMFWYRQDPGLGLRLIYFSYDVKMKEKGDIPEGYSVSREKKERFSLILESASTNQTSMYLCASSTTRTSGSEQYFGPGTRLTVT.

The chain joins TRBV20-1 to TRBJ2-1, with D uncertain. The CDR3 loop spans 13 amino acids. V lost 3 bases and J lost 8, with 14 bases in between. Germline CDR1 and CDR2: DFQATT and SNEGSKA (reference sequence). The CDR3 is CSASESAAHEQFF. In DNA, the CDR3 is TGCAGTGCTAGTGAATCGGCTGCCCATGAGCAGTTCTTC.

This clonotype was found many times. The J gene is TRBJ2-1, the V gene TRBV7-2; the match to TRBD2 covers 9 bases. This CDR3 contains 17 residues. The V segment lost 5 bases and the J segment 6 bases; nucleotides outside the gene matches: 14. Germline CDR1 reads SGHTA; CDR2 reads FQGNSA. The CDR3 here is CASSAGLAGSSGNEQFF. The CDR3 DNA reads as TGTGCCAGCAGCGCCGGGCTAGCGGGGTCCTCGGGCAATGAGCAGTTCTTC.

This clonotype was detected many times. The genes are TRBV7-2 and TRBJ2-5; D may be TRBD1 (6 bases). Germline CDR1 reads SGHTA; CDR2 reads FQGNSA. Trimming removed 4 bases at V and 5 bases at J, with 14 bases between. The CDR3 is 14 residues long. The CDR3, as DNA: TGTGCCAGCAGCTCCGTTGTGGGGGCGGAGACCCAGTACTTC. This translates into CASSSVVGAETQYF.

Concerning this clonotype: The junction shows a germline mismatch at one end, possibly a read error. The chain joins TRBV20-1 to TRBJ2-7; D may be TRBD1 (6 bases). CDR1 and CDR2 (germline): DFQATT, SNEGSKA (reference sequence). This CDR3 contains 13 residues. The CDR3 region has the DNA TGCAGTGCTAGAGATTTGGGGGTGTGGGGGCCTTGTTTC. Its translation: CSARDLGVWGPCF.

The chain recombines TRBV3-1 with TRBJ2-1, with 7 bases identical to TRBD2. The CDR3 is 16 amino acids. Germline assignment: CDR1 LGHDT and CDR2 YNNKEL (reference sequence). The trim removed 4 bases at V and 2 bases at J, leaving 8 bases unmatched. The CDR3, as DNA: TGTGCCAGCAGCCCCCGGCTAGCGGAGCCCTACAATGAGCAGTTCTTC. This encodes CASSPRLAEPYNEQFF.

This chain uses TRBV20-1 with TRBJ2-1, with 16 bases aligning to TRBD2. Trimming cost V 0 bases and J 1 base; bases outside gene matches: 9. CDR3 length equals 20 residues. Per germline, CDR1 DFQATT and CDR2 SNEGSKA (reference sequence). The CDR3 DNA reads TGCAGTGCTAGAGACTCAGGGACTAGCGGGAGGGCGGGGTCCTACAATGAGCAGTTCTTC. This sequence encodes CSARDSGTSGRAGSYNEQFF.

A few counts support this clonotype. The CDR3 DNA sequence: TGTGCCATCAGCCTAGAGAAGGGACAGCGGTCCTACGAGCAGTACTTC. Its translation: CAISLEKGQRSYEQYF. The chain combines TRBV10-3 with TRBJ2-7; TRBD1 matches 7 bases. Germline-derived CDR1 and CDR2 are ENHRY and SYGVKD. The length of the CDR3 is 16 residues. J gave up 1 base and V 6 bases, and 12 bases lay outside the gene matches.